This T cell receptor beta chain was documented in a study of CD8 T cells in ankylosing spondylitis. Study-level findings and limits: Significant enrichment of disease-linked clones was reportedly seen in matched ankylosing spondylitis synovial fluid. Apparently characteristic of ankylosing spondylitis blood was a TCR beta motif (about 8 highly homologous variants). The disease-linked clones had a CD8+ phenotype and low blood frequencies. Reactive arthritis synovial fluid and blood were previously reported to contain some motif variants.

Preparation of TCR beta libraries was done by quantitative 5'-RACE with molecular barcodes. MiXCR was run by TCRdb on the 5' RACE reads, yielding one entry per CDR3 protein. The sample lists roughly 90,000 distinct CDR3 sequences; just under 9% were seen once. This clonotype was detected many times. Its specificity is unknown. The CDR3 contains 13 residues. V was clipped by 6 bases and J by 3 bases, with 11 bases between them. CDR1 and CDR2 from the germline V gene are SQVTM and ANQGSEA. Sequenced input: blood, either unsorted or a sorted T cell fraction (not recorded which). The TCR was taken from a male donor with ankylosing spondylitis. The chain combines TRBV29-1 with TRBJ2-2; either TRBD1 or TRBD2 may supply D (5 bases each). The CDR3 reads CSVIGADTGELFF. As DNA, the CDR3 is TGCAGCGTGATCGGGGCAGACACCGGGGAGCTGTTTTTT.